This TCR beta chain was profiled in a study of identical twins (dated by TCRdb to the mid-2010s). About the full investigation: To test whether fetal clonotypes persist, the study used deep sequencing on TCR alpha and beta repertoires from monozygotic twins, unrelated adults of various ages, and cord blood. Replicate twin experiments were performed at different times using different library preparation protocols to rule out contamination. Overall results and qualifications from the work: Abundant cord blood beta clonotypes had fewer insertions, young adult naive repertoires showed a similar but weaker trend, and memory repertoires showed no such trend. Zero-insertion analyses could be partly confounded by invariant T cells such as MAIT and iNKT, although diverse VJ usage argued against such confounding for most clonotypes. A weaker excess of twin sharing was found in beta out-of-frame sequences because the signal-to-noise ratio was lowered by fewer shared sequences. Compared with coincidental sharing between unrelated individuals, out-of-frame TCR alpha sequences shared between twins showed an excess of sequences with low generation probability. Recombination models systematically underestimated out-of-frame TCR alpha sharing in monozygotic twins but agreed with sharing between unrelated individuals. Conclusions relied on cross-sectional statistical analysis, since the same donors could not be followed over many years.

V trim: 6 bases; J trim: 9 bases; unmatched bases: 5. Inclusive of the bounding cysteine and phenylalanine, the CDR3 is 11 residues long. Solely the CDR3 DNA is kept, with 33 bases framed from the first base. The CDR1 and CDR2 encoded by the germline V gene (reference sequence) are DFQATT and SNEGSKA. All donors were healthy Caucasians. To prepare the library, 5' RACE was applied. The sequencing machine was an Illumina HiSeq 2000. A universal primer binding site was introduced by template switching, and a unique molecular identifier was present in the final cDNA, enabling accurate counting of TCR cDNA molecules. First-strand cDNA for TCR alpha and beta chains was synthesized from specific primers in the conserved constant-segment region. To control for contamination, every cDNA library was double barcoded, receiving both a SMART-Mk sample barcode and Illumina barcodes. TruSeq adapter sequences along with Illumina sample barcodes were introduced in two successive PCR steps. The TCR alpha and beta cDNA libraries were sequenced on the Illumina HiSeq platform using custom primers. The original methods were these. Raw reads were processed with MiGEC to extract unique molecular identifiers, and MiXCR was used to determine CDR3 positions. For each individual, recombination models were inferred using an EM algorithm with the repgenHMM and IGoR tools. The tcR package in R was used for shared clonotype analysis, with sharing normalized by the product of cloneset sizes. To study raw recombination without the effects of thymic and clonal selection, out-of-frame nonproductive sequences were analyzed. The raw public data were reprocessed by TCRdb itself: fastp quality trimming at Q25, MiXCR clonotype calling, in-frame beta chains only. Rows with a matching CDR3 protein are joined into one entry that keeps the most common DNA and genes. For this entry, the V and J calls and clone size follow TCRdb and not the study's own pipeline. Counted in this sample were 1.5 million to 2 million distinct CDR3 sequences; under 35% of them appeared once. Clones ranked in the top ten supply more than 0.25% of the sample.

This clonotype has a handful of counts. The antigen it binds to is not known. Base quality data are lacking; no much larger clone is found one base away. Rearrangement joined TRBV20-1 to TRBJ2-1, and 7 junctional nucleotides match TRBD2. Sequencing was done on a sample of cord blood. This TCR came from a newborn girl in good health. The DNA reads TGCAGTGCCCCGACTAGCAGTGAGCAGTTCTTC. It is translated as CSAPTSSEQFF.